This T cell receptor (beta chain) originates from a study of T cell responses to AZD1222 COVID-19 vaccine. Germline loops: CDR1 ENHRY, CDR2 SYGVKD. The ends lost 0 bases at V and 5 bases at J; junction bases unmatched: 6. The CDR3 length is 15 residues. Using immunoSEQ multiplex PCR, the repertoire was profiled, and TCRdb retains in-frame clones only, with some absent. The table shows 130,000 or so clones, with roughly 90% occurring only once. The sequence came from an adult in good health. Sequenced here: peripheral blood, sampled on day 0 of AZD1222 vaccination. The chain employs TRBV10-3 and TRBJ1-2; 7 nucleotides align to TRBD1. The CDR3 DNA reads as TGTGCCATCAGTGAGTCGGGACAGATGCTTTATGGCTACACCTTC. It encodes CAISESGQMLYGYTF.